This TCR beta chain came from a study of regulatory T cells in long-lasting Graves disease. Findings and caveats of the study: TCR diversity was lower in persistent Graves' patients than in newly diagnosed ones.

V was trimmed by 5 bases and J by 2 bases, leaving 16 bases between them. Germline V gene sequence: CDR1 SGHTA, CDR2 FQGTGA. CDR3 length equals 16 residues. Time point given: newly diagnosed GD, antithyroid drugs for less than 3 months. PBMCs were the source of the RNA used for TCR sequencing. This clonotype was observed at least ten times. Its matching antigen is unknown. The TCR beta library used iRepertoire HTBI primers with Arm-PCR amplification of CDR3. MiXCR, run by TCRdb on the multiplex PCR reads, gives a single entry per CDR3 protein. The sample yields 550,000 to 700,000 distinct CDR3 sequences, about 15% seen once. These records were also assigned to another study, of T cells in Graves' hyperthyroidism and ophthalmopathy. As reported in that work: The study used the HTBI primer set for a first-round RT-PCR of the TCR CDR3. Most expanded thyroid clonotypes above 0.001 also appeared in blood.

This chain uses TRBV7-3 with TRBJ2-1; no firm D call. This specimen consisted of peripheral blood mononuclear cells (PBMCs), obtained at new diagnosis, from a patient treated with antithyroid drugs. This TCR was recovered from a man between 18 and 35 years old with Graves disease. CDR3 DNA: TGTGCCAGCAGCCATAGGGTAGCTGAGACCTACAATGAGCAGTTCTTC. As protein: CASSHRVAETYNEQFF.